This is a list of T cell receptor beta chains from one sample in a study of blood T cell repertoires in COVID-19. TCRdb's copy holds only in-frame clones and misses some; the assay was immunoSEQ multiplex PCR. The table shows about 36,000 clones, with 78% occurring only once. Sample: peripheral blood. The receptors come from a man in his 60s with acute or convalescent COVID-19. Both conserved end residues are trimmed from each CDR3. Fields, in order: V gene, J gene, CDR3 protein.

TRBV6-1	TRBJ2-7	ASSALWGPRGSYEQY
TRBV9	TRBJ1-1	ASSVETGPWTEAF
TRBV7-2	TRBJ2-7	ASSLDRSDEQY
TRBV12-5	TRBJ2-6	ASGGPRGVWANVLT
TRBV4-1	TRBJ2-7	ASSQDGTGLAEEQY
TRBV9	TRBJ2-1	ASSPGTSGSRDEQF
TRBV12-3/TRBV12-4	TRBJ2-3	ASSTQGADTQY
TRBV7-9	TRBJ1-1	ASSTNRVPTEAF
TRBV7-2	TRBJ2-6	ASSLRSSGANVLT
TRBV28	TRBJ1-3	ASSRRQGIGNTIY
TRBV29-1	TRBJ1-1	SVPAGLKGKGATEAF
TRBV5-5	TRBJ2-7	ASSRQEGTYEQY
TRBV7-2	TRBJ1-3	ASSLKGRQGPGNTIY
TRBV28	TRBJ1-1	ASRGGKNTEAF
TRBV20-1	TRBJ2-2	SASGPENTGELF
TRBV6-1	TRBJ1-6	ASSDTYNSPLH
TRBV20-1	TRBJ2-1	SASSGLAQNNEQF
TRBV6-5	TRBJ1-2	ASHLGQRSGYT
TRBV4-1	TRBJ1-6	ASSQDPAGSNNSPLH
TRBV6-1	TRBJ1-2	ASSEGGYGYT
TRBV6-6	TRBJ1-5	ASSYGGFQPQH
TRBV2	TRBJ1-2	ASTTGLKYGYT
TRBV3-1/TRBV3-2	TRBJ1-1	ASSQDGDRI
TRBV23-1	TRBJ1-3	ASSQSRGGALSGNTIY
TRBV24-1	TRBJ2-1	ATSREGRNEQF
TRBV7-2	TRBJ2-5	ASEKREGRETQY
TRBV4-2	TRBJ2-7	ASSQVAGTGDYEQY
TRBV28	TRBJ1-5	ASFHSAAGNQPQH
TRBV5-1	TRBJ2-1	ASSLGGSIYNEQF
TRBV6-6	TRBJ1-5	ASSTNQGIDQPQH
TRBV7-2	TRBJ2-4	ASSHPGNIQY
TRBV7-2	TRBJ2-7	ASRNSGSIPYEQY
TRBV12-3/TRBV12-4	TRBJ1-2	ASSTGGGYDYT
TRBV11-1	TRBJ2-3	ASSLVQDPDTQY
TRBV6-2/TRBV6-3	TRBJ1-3	ASSYSTGGTRNTIY
TRBV5-5	TRBJ1-1	ASSLSGSVNTEAF
TRBV28	TRBJ1-6	ASSLSRGTASYNSPLH
TRBV9	TRBJ1-6	ASSVAGSDSPLH
TRBV10-3	TRBJ1-2	AIRGTGQEGYT
TRBV5-8	TRBJ1-6	ASSLLDISSPLH